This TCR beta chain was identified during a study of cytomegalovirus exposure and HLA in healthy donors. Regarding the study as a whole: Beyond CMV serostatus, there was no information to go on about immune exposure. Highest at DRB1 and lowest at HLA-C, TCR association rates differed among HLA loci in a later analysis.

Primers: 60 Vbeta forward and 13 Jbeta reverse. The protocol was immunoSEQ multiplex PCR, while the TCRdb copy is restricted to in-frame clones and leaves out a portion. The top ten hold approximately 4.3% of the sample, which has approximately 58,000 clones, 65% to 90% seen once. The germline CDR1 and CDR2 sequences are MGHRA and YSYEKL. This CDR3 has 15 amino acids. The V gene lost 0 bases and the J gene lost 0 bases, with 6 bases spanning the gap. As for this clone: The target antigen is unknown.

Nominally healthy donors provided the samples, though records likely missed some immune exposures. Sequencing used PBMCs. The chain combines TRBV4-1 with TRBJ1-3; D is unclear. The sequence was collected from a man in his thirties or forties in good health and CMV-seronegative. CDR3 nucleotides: TGCGCCAGCAGCCAAGATCGCGGCTCTGGAAACACCATATATTTT. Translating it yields CASSQDRGSGNTIYF.